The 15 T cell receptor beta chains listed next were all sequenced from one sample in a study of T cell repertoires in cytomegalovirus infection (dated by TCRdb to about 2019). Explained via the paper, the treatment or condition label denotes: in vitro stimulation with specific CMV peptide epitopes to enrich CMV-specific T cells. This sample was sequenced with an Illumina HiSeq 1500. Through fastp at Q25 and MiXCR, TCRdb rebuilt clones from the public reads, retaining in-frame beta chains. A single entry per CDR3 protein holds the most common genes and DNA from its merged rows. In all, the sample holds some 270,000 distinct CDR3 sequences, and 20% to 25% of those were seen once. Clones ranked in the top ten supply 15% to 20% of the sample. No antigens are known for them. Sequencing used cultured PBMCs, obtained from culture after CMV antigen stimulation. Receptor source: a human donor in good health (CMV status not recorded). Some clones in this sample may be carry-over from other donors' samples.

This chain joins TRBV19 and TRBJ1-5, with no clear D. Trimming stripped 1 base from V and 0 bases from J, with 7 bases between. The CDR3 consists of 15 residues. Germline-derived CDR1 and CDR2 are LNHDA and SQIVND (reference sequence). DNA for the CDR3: TGTGCCAGTAGTATAGTCCGGGATAGCAATCAGCCCCAGCATTTT. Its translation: CASSIVRDSNQPQHF.

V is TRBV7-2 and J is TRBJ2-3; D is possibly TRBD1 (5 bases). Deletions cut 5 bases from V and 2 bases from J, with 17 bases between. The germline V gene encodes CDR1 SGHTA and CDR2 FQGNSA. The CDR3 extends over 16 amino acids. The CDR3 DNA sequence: TGTGCCAGCAGCCCGAGAAAAGACAGCCTCACAGATACGCAGTATTTT. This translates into CASSPRKDSLTDTQYF.

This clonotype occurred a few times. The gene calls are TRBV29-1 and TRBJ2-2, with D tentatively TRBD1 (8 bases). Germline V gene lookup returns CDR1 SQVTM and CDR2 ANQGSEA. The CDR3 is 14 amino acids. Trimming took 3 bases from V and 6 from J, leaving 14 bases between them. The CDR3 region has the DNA TGCAGCGTTGAGAACAGGGGGGGCGCCGGGGAGCTGTTTTTT. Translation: CSVENRGGAGELFF.

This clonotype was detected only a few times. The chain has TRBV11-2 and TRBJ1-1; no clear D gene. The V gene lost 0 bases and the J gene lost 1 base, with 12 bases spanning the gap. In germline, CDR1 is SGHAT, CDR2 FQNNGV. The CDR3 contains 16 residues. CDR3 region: CASSLDLNSRNTEAFF. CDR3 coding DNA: TGTGCCAGCAGCTTAGATCTCAACAGTAGGAACACTGAAGCTTTCTTT.

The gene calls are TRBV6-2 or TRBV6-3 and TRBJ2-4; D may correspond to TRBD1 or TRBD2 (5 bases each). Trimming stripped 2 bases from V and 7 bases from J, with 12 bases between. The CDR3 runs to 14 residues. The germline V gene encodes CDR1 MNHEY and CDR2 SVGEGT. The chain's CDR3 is CASSYRGERNIQYF. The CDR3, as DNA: TGTGCCAGCAGTTACAGGGGAGAGCGGAACATTCAGTACTTC.

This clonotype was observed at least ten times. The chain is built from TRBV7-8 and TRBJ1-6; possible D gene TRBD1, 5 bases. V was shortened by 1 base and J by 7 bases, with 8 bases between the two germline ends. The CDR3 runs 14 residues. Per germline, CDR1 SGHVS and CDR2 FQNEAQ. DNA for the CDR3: TGTGCCAGCAGCTTAGGGGACGGGAATTCACCCCTCCACTTT. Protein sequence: CASSLGDGNSPLHF. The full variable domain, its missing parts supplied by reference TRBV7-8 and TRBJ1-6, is GAGVSQSPRYKVAKRGQDVALRCDPISGHVSLFWYQQALGQGPEFLTYFQNEAQLDKSGLPSDRFFAERPEGSVSTLKIQRTQQEDSAVYLCASSLGDGNSPLHFGNGTRLTVT.

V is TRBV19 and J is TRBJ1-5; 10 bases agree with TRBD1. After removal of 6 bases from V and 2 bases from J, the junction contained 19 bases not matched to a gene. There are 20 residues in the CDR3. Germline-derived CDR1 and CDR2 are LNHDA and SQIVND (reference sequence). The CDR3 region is CASSKGTGDFVDIGNQPQHF. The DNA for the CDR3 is TGTGCCAGTAGCAAAGGGACAGGGGATTTTGTGGATATCGGCAATCAGCCCCAGCATTTT.

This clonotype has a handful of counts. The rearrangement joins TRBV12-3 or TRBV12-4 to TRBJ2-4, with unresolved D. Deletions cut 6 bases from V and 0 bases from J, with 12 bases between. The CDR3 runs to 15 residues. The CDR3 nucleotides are TGTGCCAGCAGCCCCCGTGTCGGAGCCAAAAACATTCAGTACTTC. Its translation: CASSPRVGAKNIQYF.

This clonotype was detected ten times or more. For the CDR3, the DNA is TGTGCCAGCAGCCCCCTCGATACGCAGTATTTT. Its translation: CASSPLDTQYF. The chain has TRBV7-9 and TRBJ2-3; no clear D. The CDR3 has 11 residues. The V end was cut by 5 bases, the J end by 6 bases, with 6 bases between. From germline, CDR1 is SEHNR and CDR2 FQNEAQ (reference sequence).

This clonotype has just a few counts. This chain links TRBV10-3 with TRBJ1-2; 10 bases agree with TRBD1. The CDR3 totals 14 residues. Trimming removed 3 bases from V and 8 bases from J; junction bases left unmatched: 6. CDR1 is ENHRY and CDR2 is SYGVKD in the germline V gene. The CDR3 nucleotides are TGTGCCATCAGTGAAACGGGACAGGGGAGCGGCTACACCTTC. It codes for CAISETGQGSGYTF.

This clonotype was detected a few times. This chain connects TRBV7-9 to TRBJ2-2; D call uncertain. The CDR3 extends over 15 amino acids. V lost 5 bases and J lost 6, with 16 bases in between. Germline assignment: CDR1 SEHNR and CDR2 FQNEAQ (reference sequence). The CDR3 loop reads CASSPSLGTSGELFF. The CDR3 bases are TGTGCCAGCAGCCCCTCGCTAGGTACCTCCGGGGAGCTGTTTTTT. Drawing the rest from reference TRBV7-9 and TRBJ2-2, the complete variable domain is DTGVSQNPRHKITKRGQNVTFRCDPISEHNRLYWYRQTLGQGPEFLTYFQNEAQLEKSRLLSDRFSAERPKGSFSTLEIQRTEQGDSAMYLCASSPSLGTSGELFFGEGSRLTVL.

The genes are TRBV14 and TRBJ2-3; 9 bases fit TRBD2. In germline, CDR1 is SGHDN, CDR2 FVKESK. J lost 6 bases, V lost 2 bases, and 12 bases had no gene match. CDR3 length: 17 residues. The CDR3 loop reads CASSQWTGGAGGDTQYF. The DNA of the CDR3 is TGTGCCAGCAGCCAATGGACCGGAGGAGCGGGAGGCGATACGCAGTATTTT.

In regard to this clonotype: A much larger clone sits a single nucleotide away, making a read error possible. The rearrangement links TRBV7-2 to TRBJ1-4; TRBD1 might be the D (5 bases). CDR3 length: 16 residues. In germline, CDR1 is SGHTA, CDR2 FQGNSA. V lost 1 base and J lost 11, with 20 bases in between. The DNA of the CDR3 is TGTGCCAGCAGCTTAGTTCTTTGGCAGGGAGGGGACAAACTGTTTTTT. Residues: CASSLVLWQGGDKLFF.

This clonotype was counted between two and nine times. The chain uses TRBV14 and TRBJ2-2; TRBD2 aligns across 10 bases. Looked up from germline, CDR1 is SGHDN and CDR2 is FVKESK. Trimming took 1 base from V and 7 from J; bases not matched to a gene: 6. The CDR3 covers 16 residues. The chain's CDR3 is CASSQGSLAGDGELFF. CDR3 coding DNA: TGTGCCAGCAGCCAAGGTTCCCTAGCGGGAGACGGGGAGCTGTTTTTT.

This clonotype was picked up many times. The CDR3 spells CASSSIRGLFNEQFF. The DNA for the CDR3 is TGTGCCAGCAGCTCCATCAGGGGACTATTCAATGAGCAGTTCTTC. The chain employs TRBV11-2 and TRBJ2-1; a weak D match, TRBD2 (7 bases). The CDR3 totals 15 residues. V was trimmed by 4 bases and J by 6 bases, leaving 16 bases between them. Germline V gene sequence: CDR1 SGHAT, CDR2 FQNNGV. The full variable domain, its missing parts supplied by reference TRBV11-2 and TRBJ2-1, is EAGVAQSPRYKIIEKRQSVAFWCNPISGHATLYWYQQILGQGPKLLIQFQNNGVVDDSQLPKDRFSAERLKGVDSTLKIQPAKLEDSAVYLCASSSIRGLFNEQFFGPGTRLTVL.